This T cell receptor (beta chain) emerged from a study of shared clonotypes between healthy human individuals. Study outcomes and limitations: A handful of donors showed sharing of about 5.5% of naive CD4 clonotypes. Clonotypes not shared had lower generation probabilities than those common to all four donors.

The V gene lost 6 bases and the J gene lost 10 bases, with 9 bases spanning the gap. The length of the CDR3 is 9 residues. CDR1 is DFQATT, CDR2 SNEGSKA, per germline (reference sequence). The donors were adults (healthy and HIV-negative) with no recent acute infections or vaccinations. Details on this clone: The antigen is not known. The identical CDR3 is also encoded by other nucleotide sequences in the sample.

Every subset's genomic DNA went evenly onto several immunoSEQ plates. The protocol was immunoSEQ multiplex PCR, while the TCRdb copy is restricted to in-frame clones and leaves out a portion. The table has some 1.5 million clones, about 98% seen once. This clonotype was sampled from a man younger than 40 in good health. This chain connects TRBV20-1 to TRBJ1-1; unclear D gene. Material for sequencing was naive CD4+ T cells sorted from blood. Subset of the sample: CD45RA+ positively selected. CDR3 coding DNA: TGCAGTGCCCGTTCTGGAGCTTTCTTT. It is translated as CSARSGAFF.